These 9 T cell receptor beta chains were all obtained from the same sample, sequenced in a study of CD8 T cells in ankylosing spondylitis (dated by TCRdb to about 2017). General findings and caveats noted by the study authors: A TCR beta motif of several highly homologous amino acid variants appeared characteristic of blood from ankylosing spondylitis patients.

Antigens for these TCRs are unknown. Libraries were constructed by 5' RACE. Sequencing was performed on an Illumina HiSeq 2500. TCRdb reran the public reads through fastp at Q25 and MiXCR, keeping productive beta chains. Each CDR3 protein gets just one entry, which takes the most common genes and DNA from the rows behind it. This sample comprises over 400,000 distinct CDR3 sequences, roughly 26% of them detected only once. In total, the top ten clones hold about 0.9% of the sample. Sample: blood, either unsorted or a sorted T cell fraction (not recorded which). All receptors derive from a male donor with ankylosing spondylitis.

The gene calls are TRBV28 and TRBJ2-3; 8 bases line up with TRBD2. Unmatched junction bases numbered 7, after V lost 4 bases and J lost 4 bases. Germline V gives CDR1 MDHEN, CDR2 SYDVKM. The CDR3 sequence is 15 residues long. CDR3 sequence (DNA): TGTGCCAGCAGTTCAGCGGGAGAGTTATCAGATACGCAGTATTTT. This codes for CASSSAGELSDTQYF. Supplemented by reference TRBV28 and TRBJ2-3, the full variable domain reads DVKVTQSSRYLVKRTGEKVFLECVQDMDHENMFWYRQDPGLGLRLIYFSYDVKMKEKGDIPEGYSVSREKKERFSLILESASTNQTSMYLCASSSAGELSDTQYFGPGTRLTVL.

V usage is TRBV7-2 and J usage is TRBJ2-7; D may correspond to TRBD1 or TRBD2 (6 bases each). The germline CDR1 and CDR2 sequences are SGHTA and FQGNSA. This CDR3 region has 17 residues. V gave up 0 bases and J gave up 0 bases, with 15 bases separating them. CDR3 nucleotides: TGTGCCAGCAGCTTAGCGACAGGAGGGTTAATCTCCTACGAGCAGTACTTC. This sequence encodes CASSLATGGLISYEQYF.

The V and J genes are TRBV29-1 and TRBJ1-1; D is unclear. Between the trimmed V and J ends, which lost 3 bases and 5 bases, there was a span of 4 bases. Germline lookup yields CDR1 SQVTM and CDR2 ANQGSEA. The CDR3 has 10 residues. In DNA form, the CDR3 reads TGCAGCGTTGAGGCGACTGAAGCTTTCTTT. It encodes CSVEATEAFF.

The chain links TRBV7-2 to TRBJ1-1; D gene ambiguous. The V gene's germline CDR1 is SGHTA and CDR2 FQGNSA. The CDR3 consists of 16 residues. V lost 4 bases and J lost 0, with 15 bases in between. Here the CDR3 reads CASSSKSLEVNTEAFF. The DNA for the CDR3 is TGTGCCAGCAGCTCGAAAAGTTTGGAGGTGAACACTGAAGCTTTCTTT.

This clonotype was seen at least ten times. The chain has TRBV12-3 or TRBV12-4 and TRBJ1-5; no clear D gene. The CDR3 loop spans 14 amino acids. V was shortened by 1 base and J by 5 bases, with 9 bases between the two germline ends. Here the CDR3 DNA reads TGTGCCAGCAGTTTAGATATGGGGTATCAGCCCCAGCATTTT. Translating gives CASSLDMGYQPQHF.

The chain has TRBV11-2 and TRBJ2-7; TRBD2 matches 8 bases. The CDR3 consists of 15 residues. Germline V CDR1 and CDR2: SGHAT, FQNNGV. The J segment lost 4 bases and the V segment lost 0 bases, leaving 5 bases of the junction unmatched. The CDR3 bases are TGTGCCAGCAGCTTAGACCAGCGGGAGACTTACGAGCAGTACTTC. Protein: CASSLDQRETYEQYF.

The chain has TRBV7-6 and TRBJ2-1; D uncertain. V lost 0 bases, J lost 6 bases, and 12 bases lay in between. The CDR3 is made up of 15 amino acids. Looked up from germline, CDR1 is SGHVS and CDR2 is FNYEAQ. The CDR3 nucleotides read TGTGCCAGCAGCTTAGCGAATAACCGCCTCAATGAGCAGTTCTTC. Its protein is CASSLANNRLNEQFF.

This chain links TRBV20-1 with TRBJ2-7, with 7 nucleotides matching TRBD1. The ends lost 5 bases at V and 9 bases at J; junction bases unmatched: 10. The CDR3 covers 12 residues. Per germline, CDR1 DFQATT and CDR2 SNEGSKA (reference sequence). CDR3 nucleotide sequence: TGCAGTGCTCGACCTCAGGGGGTAGGGCAGTACTTC. This gives the protein CSARPQGVGQYF.

V usage is TRBV20-1 and J usage is TRBJ2-1, with D unresolved. Germline V gene lookup returns CDR1 DFQATT and CDR2 SNEGSKA (reference sequence). The CDR3 length is 13 residues. Trimming stripped 0 bases from V and 10 bases from J, with 13 bases between. This chain's CDR3 is CSARDRTPREQFF. CDR3 coding DNA: TGCAGTGCTAGAGATCGGACGCCAAGGGAGCAGTTCTTC.